These T cell receptor beta chains were read from a single sample in a study of T cells after somatic rescue of genetic block. Sequencing was performed with immunoSEQ multiplex PCR; in TCRdb, only in-frame clones are kept and a portion is missing. Of 15,000 or so clones detected, about 70% appear once; the ten largest clones hold approximately 15%. Sequenced input: peripheral blood mononuclear cells (PBMCs). Receptor source: a boy between 10 and 17 years old. Both conserved end residues are part of each CDR3. Fields, in order: D gene, V gene, clone size, J gene, CDR3 length, CDR3 DNA, CDR3 protein. D genes are given only for firm matches. Size is omitted from some rows. Given values are once, few, many or a class for expanded clones.

.,TRBV5-5,.,TRBJ2-7,14,TGTGCCAGCAGCTTGGCAGCCTCCTCCTACGAGCAGTACTTC,CASSLAASSYEQYF
.,TRBV30,.,TRBJ1-5,15,TGTGCCTGGAGTCCAACCGGGTCAGGCCATCAGCCCCAGCATTTT,CAWSPTGSGHQPQHF
.,TRBV29-1,.,TRBJ2-7,12,TGCAGCGTTGGAGGGGGACCCTACGAGCAGTACTTC,CSVGGGPYEQYF
.,TRBV5-4,.,TRBJ2-3,13,TGTGCCAGCAGCAGATGGGACGTAGATACGCAGTATTTT,CASSRWDVDTQYF
.,TRBV6-5,.,TRBJ2-2,14,TGTGCCAGCAGTTTCCACGGTGGCACCGGGGAGCTGTTTTTT,CASSFHGGTGELFF
TRBD2,TRBV18,few,TRBJ2-7,15,TGTGCCAGCTCACCACCGTCCCGGGAGGGTTACGAGCAGTACTTC,CASSPPSREGYEQYF
TRBD1,TRBV6-5,.,TRBJ1-2,11,TGTGCCAGCTCACAGGGGAATGGCTACACCTTC,CASSQGNGYTF
TRBD2,TRBV7-3,.,TRBJ2-3,21,TGTGCCAGCAGCTTCCCAATAGGGGCTAGCGGGGGCGAGTCTAGCACAGATACGCAGTATTTT,CASSFPIGASGGESSTDTQYF
.,TRBV7-3,.,TRBJ1-2,14,TGTGCCAGCAGCCAATCCTCAGGGAACTATGGCTACACCTTC,CASSQSSGNYGYTF
.,TRBV30,.,TRBJ1-1,14,TGTGCCTGGAGTCCCCTCTCCTTGAACACTGAAGCTTTCTTT,CAWSPLSLNTEAFF
.,TRBV18,few,TRBJ2-7,15,TGTGCCAGCTCACCCACTTTTAACAGGGCCTACGAGCAGTACTTC,CASSPTFNRAYEQYF
TRBD1,TRBV6-6,.,TRBJ2-7,14,TGTGCCAGCAGTGCGGGACAGGGCCACTACGAGCAGTACTTC,CASSAGQGHYEQYF
TRBD2,TRBV5-1,.,TRBJ2-3,15,TGCGCCAGCACCCCCGAAGGGACTAGGACAGATACGCAGTATTTT,CASTPEGTRTDTQYF
.,TRBV14,.,TRBJ1-2,14,TGTGCCAGCAGCGTCAAGGCGGGGGACTATGGCTACACCTTC,CASSVKAGDYGYTF
.,TRBV30,.,TRBJ1-5,17,TGTGGTTCCGGGGGTTCAGGAAGGGCTCCATCGTCTCAGCCCCAGCATTTT,CGSGGSGRAPSSQPQHF
.,TRBV28,.,TRBJ2-2,14,TGTGCCAGCAAGGTTGGAGGGGCGAACGGGGAGCTGTTTTTT,CASKVGGANGELFF
TRBD1,TRBV5-1,.,TRBJ2-2,14,TGCGCCAGCGCTGGACAGGTGAACACCGGGGAGCTGTTTTTT,CASAGQVNTGELFF